The 10 T cell receptor beta chains given below trace back to one sample, sequenced in a study of cytotoxic CD8 clonotypes in ibrutinib-treated CLL. Sequenced by immunoSEQ multiplex PCR; TCRdb stores in-frame clones only, minus some. In the table there are more than 140,000 clones, 77% of which are singletons. The sequencing used PBMCs, collected after 12 months of ibrutinib treatment. These receptors were collected from a human donor with chronic lymphocytic leukemia.

This chain connects TRBV6-5 to TRBJ2-7; D may correspond to TRBD1 or TRBD2 (5 bases each). The CDR3 runs 11 residues. CDR1 is MNHEY, CDR2 SVGAGI, per germline. Deletions cut 4 bases from V and 7 bases from J, with 8 bases between. The CDR3 protein is CASSFWGEQYF. The DNA of the CDR3 is TGTGCCAGCAGTTTCTGGGGGGAGCAGTACTTC.

In this sample, this clone turned up many times. The V and J genes are TRBV6-5 and TRBJ2-7; D remains ambiguous. CDR1 is MNHEY and CDR2 is SVGAGI in the germline V gene. V lost 2 bases and J 3 bases, leaving 17 bases between the germline ends. The CDR3 spans 16 residues. The CDR3 is CASSYAAHLDRYEQYF. The CDR3 coding sequence is TGTGCCAGCAGTTACGCAGCTCATCTTGACCGCTACGAGCAGTACTTC.

CDR3 sequence: CASRGQGSINEQYF. The CDR3, as DNA: TGTGCCAGTAGAGGACAGGGCTCTATAAACGAGCAGTACTTC. V usage is TRBV19 and J usage is TRBJ2-7, with TRBD1 matching 8 bases. Germline assignment: CDR1 LNHDA and CDR2 SQIVND (reference sequence). The CDR3 spans 14 residues. Unmatched junction bases numbered 9, after V lost 6 bases and J lost 5 bases. The whole variable domain, filled in from reference TRBV19 and TRBJ2-7, reads DGGITQSPKYLFRKEGQNVTLSCEQNLNHDAMYWYRQDPGQGLRLIYYSQIVNDFQKGDIAEGYSVSREKKESFPLTVTSAQKNPTAFYLCASRGQGSINEQYFGPGTRLTVT.

J is TRBJ2-3 and V is TRBV6-4; 11 bases fit TRBD2. Germline V gene lookup returns CDR1 MRHNA and CDR2 SNTAGT. V lost 4 bases and J lost 0; bases outside the gene matches: 3. This CDR3 region has 16 residues. The DNA of the CDR3 is TGTGCCAGCAGTGCCGGGACTAGCGGTAGCACAGATACGCAGTATTTT. It codes for CASSAGTSGSTDTQYF.

This sequence joins TRBV7-9 and TRBJ2-2; D gene unclear. Per the germline V gene, CDR1 is SEHNR and CDR2 is FQNEAQ (reference sequence). V lost 0 bases to trimming and J lost 6 bases, with 5 bases between them. The CDR3 is made up of 13 amino acids. The CDR3 is CASSLAGAGELFF. The CDR3 DNA reads TGTGCCAGCAGCTTAGCAGGAGCCGGGGAGCTGTTTTTT.

This chain connects TRBV6-1 to TRBJ1-6; a weak D match, TRBD1 (5 bases). V lost 8 bases, J lost 3 bases, and 14 bases lay in between. The CDR3 has 15 amino acids. In germline, CDR1 is MNHNS, CDR2 SASEGT. The CDR3 loop is CASYYGANYNSPLHF. The CDR3 coding sequence is TGTGCCAGCTATTATGGGGCGAACTATAATTCACCCCTCCACTTT.

This chain uses TRBV27 with TRBJ2-7; D gene uncertain. The CDR3 length is 13 residues. Between the trimmed V and J ends, which lost 2 bases and 6 bases, there was a span of 11 bases. CDR1 is MNHEY, CDR2 SMNVEV, per germline (reference sequence). The CDR3 bases are TGTGCCAGCAGTTTAACCCCCTTACGCGAGCAGTACTTC. Amino acid sequence: CASSLTPLREQYF.

V and J are TRBV28 and TRBJ1-5, with TRBD1 as a possible D gene (5 bases). Germline lookup yields CDR1 MDHEN and CDR2 SYDVKM. Trimming cost V 2 bases and J 4 bases, with 15 bases left between them. The CDR3 sequence is 16 residues long. The CDR3 protein is CASSLQGRLANQPQHF. The CDR3 DNA sequence: TGTGCCAGCAGTTTACAGGGACGGCTAGCGAATCAGCCCCAGCATTTT. Based on the CDR3 plus reference TRBV28 and TRBJ1-5, the full variable domain is DVKVTQSSRYLVKRTGEKVFLECVQDMDHENMFWYRQDPGLGLRLIYFSYDVKMKEKGDIPEGYSVSREKKERFSLILESASTNQTSMYLCASSLQGRLANQPQHFGDGTRLSIL.

The J gene is TRBJ2-6, the V gene TRBV7-2; D is undetermined. Per the germline V gene, CDR1 is SGHTA and CDR2 is FQGNSA. The CDR3 has 16 amino acids. With 3 bases removed from V and 0 bases from J, the gap between germline ends came to 9 bases. CDR3 protein: CASSLSRDSGANVLTF. The CDR3 nucleotides read TGTGCCAGCAGCTTGAGCCGAGACTCTGGGGCCAACGTCCTGACTTTC.

The chain combines TRBV18 with TRBJ1-1; D is ambiguous. V gave up 0 bases and J gave up 3 bases, with 2 bases separating them. This CDR3 region has 12 residues. CDR1 is KGHSH, CDR2 LQKENI, per germline. The CDR3 loop reads CASSPPYTEAFF. CDR3 sequence (DNA): TGTGCCAGCTCACCACCTTACACTGAAGCTTTCTTT.